Below, 14 T cell receptor beta chains from the same sample are listed, as sequenced in a study of T cell responses to AZD1222 COVID-19 vaccine. Sequencing was performed with immunoSEQ multiplex PCR; in TCRdb, only in-frame clones are kept and a portion is missing. Found here are some 150,000 clones, 85% of them singletons; the top ten hold roughly 8.7%. Sequencing used peripheral blood, obtained 28 days after the second dose of the MenACWY control vaccine. The receptor set was obtained from an adult who received the MenACWY meningococcal vaccine as a control.

The rearrangement joins TRBV6-5 to TRBJ1-1; 7 bases are a match to TRBD1. Per the germline V gene, CDR1 is MNHEY and CDR2 is SVGAGI. The CDR3 runs to 14 residues. J lost 3 bases, V lost 6 bases, and 7 bases had no gene match. The CDR3 spells CASSLTDRDTEAFF. The CDR3 coding sequence is TGTGCCAGCAGCCTTACTGACAGGGACACTGAAGCTTTCTTT.

A few counts support this clone. The chain uses TRBV19 and TRBJ2-2; D is perhaps TRBD1 (5 bases). The CDR3 contains 15 residues. Germline CDR1 reads LNHDA; CDR2 reads SQIVND (reference sequence). Trimming removed 2 bases at V and 4 bases at J, with 11 bases between. The CDR3 DNA follows: TGTGCCAGTAGTATAAACCCCAGGGCCACCGGGGAGCTGTTTTTT. Amino acids: CASSINPRATGELFF.

The rearrangement joins TRBV11-2 to TRBJ1-2; TRBD1 is a possible D gene (6 bases). The CDR3 runs to 12 residues. V dropped 5 bases and J dropped 4 bases, with 8 bases sitting between them. Germline values: CDR1 SGHAT, CDR2 FQNNGV. The CDR3 nucleotides are TGTGCCAGCAGCCTGGACAGCTATGGCTACACCTTC. This gives the protein CASSLDSYGYTF. Filled out from reference TRBV11-2 and TRBJ1-2, the complete variable domain reads EAGVAQSPRYKIIEKRQSVAFWCNPISGHATLYWYQQILGQGPKLLIQFQNNGVVDDSQLPKDRFSAERLKGVDSTLKIQPAKLEDSAVYLCASSLDSYGYTFGSGTRLTVV.

The chain links TRBV5-1 to TRBJ1-6; unclear D gene. The ends were cut back, 0 bases at V and 4 bases at J, with 11 bases in the middle. The CDR3 consists of 16 residues. Germline CDR1 reads SGHRS; CDR2 reads YFSETQ. CDR3 amino acids: CASSLAGAGYNSPLHF. Written as DNA, the CDR3 is TGCGCCAGCAGCTTGGCCGGAGCTGGTTATAATTCACCCCTCCACTTT.

J is TRBJ1-5 and V is TRBV5-1; 9 nucleotides agree with TRBD1. The CDR3 totals 14 residues. The V and J ends lost 2 bases and 5 bases, in that order; junction bases with no gene match: 2. Germline V lookup: CDR1 SGHRS, CDR2 YFSETQ. CDR3 region: CASSLQGADQPQHF. The CDR3 coding sequence is TGCGCCAGCAGCTTACAGGGGGCTGATCAGCCCCAGCATTTT.

The V and J genes are TRBV6-5 and TRBJ2-7, with D perhaps TRBD1 (6 bases). With 7 bases removed from V and 4 bases from J, the gap between germline ends came to 11 bases. CDR3 length equals 12 residues. Germline V gene lookup returns CDR1 MNHEY and CDR2 SVGAGI. The CDR3 here is CASTGQLYEQYF. The CDR3 DNA reads TGTGCCAGCACCGGACAGCTATACGAGCAGTACTTC.

This clone came up a few times. The chain has TRBV11-2 and TRBJ2-2; possible D gene TRBD1, 6 bases. V was clipped by 6 bases and J by 1 base, with 15 bases between them. The CDR3 covers 16 residues. Per germline, CDR1 SGHAT and CDR2 FQNNGV. The CDR3: CASRYGRGGNTGELFF. CDR3 nucleotides: TGTGCCAGCAGATACGGCAGGGGCGGGAACACCGGGGAGCTGTTTTTT.

This clone has a count of ten or more. The chain joins TRBV18 to TRBJ2-1; TRBD1 aligns across 8 bases. The germline CDR1 and CDR2 sequences are KGHSH and LQKENI. The length of the CDR3 is 14 residues. V was pared by 6 bases and J by 3 bases, with 4 bases of the junction left unmatched. The CDR3 region has the DNA TGTGCCAGCTCGGGGACAGGCTACTACAATGAGCAGTTCTTC. Its translation is CASSGTGYYNEQFF.

The chain recombines TRBV4-3 with TRBJ2-3, with TRBD2 matching over 7 bases. Germline V CDR1 and CDR2: LGHNA, YSLEER. This CDR3 has 17 residues. Unmatched junction bases numbered 10, after V lost 0 bases and J lost 4 bases. Here the CDR3 DNA reads TGCGCCAGCAGCCAAGATCCTTCCGGGGGGAGTGCAGATACGCAGTATTTT. Protein: CASSQDPSGGSADTQYF.

This rearrangement joins TRBV28 to TRBJ1-1; D possibly corresponds to TRBD1 (6 bases). V lost 7 bases to trimming and J lost 1 base, with 16 bases between them. This CDR3 contains 15 residues. Germline-derived CDR1 and CDR2 are MDHEN and SYDVKM. The CDR3 loop reads CASTAQRGRNTEAFF. CDR3 bases: TGTGCCAGCACCGCTCAGAGGGGGAGGAACACTGAAGCTTTCTTT.

This chain links TRBV5-1 with TRBJ1-3, with TRBD1 matching over 8 bases. The V and J ends lost 2 bases and 0 bases, in that order; junction bases with no gene match: 7. From germline, CDR1 is SGHRS and CDR2 YFSETQ. The CDR3 has 17 amino acids. The CDR3, as DNA: TGCGCCAGCAGCTTCGCCGGACAGGGCTACTCTGGAAACACCATATATTTT. Its protein is CASSFAGQGYSGNTIYF.

Only a few counts were recorded for this clone. The J gene is TRBJ2-1, the V gene TRBV27; no definite D call. V lost 6 bases, J lost 5 bases, and 17 bases lay in between. The CDR3 loop spans 15 amino acids. Germline V lookup: CDR1 MNHEY, CDR2 SMNVEV (reference sequence). CDR3 protein: CASRLRPSLDNEQFF. For the CDR3, the DNA is TGTGCCAGCAGACTACGACCGTCCCTTGACAATGAGCAGTTCTTC.

The chain has TRBV11-3 and TRBJ2-3, with D possibly being TRBD2 (6 bases). V was shortened by 1 base and J by 6 bases, with 11 bases between the two germline ends. There are 14 residues in the CDR3. Germline assignment: CDR1 SGHNT and CDR2 YENEEA. CDR3 nucleotides: TGTGCCAGCAGCTTAGTACGGGAGTCGGATACGCAGTATTTT. It encodes CASSLVRESDTQYF.

The V call is TRBV30, the J call TRBJ2-7, with a possible D match to TRBD2 (6 bases). Germline CDR1 GTSNPN, CDR2 SVGIG (reference sequence). V lost 5 bases, J lost 4 bases, and 18 bases lay in between. The CDR3 covers 14 residues. In DNA, the CDR3 is TGTGCCTGGGCCCAGGTGGGGAGGTCGTACGAGCAGTACTTC. This gives the protein CAWAQVGRSYEQYF.